This TCR beta chain was captured in a study of PD-L1 blockade in urothelial cancer. Across the whole study: Atezolizumab therapy began for patients in about 2014, dosed at 1,200 mg intravenously every 3 weeks.

TCRdb's copy holds only in-frame clones and misses some; the assay was immunoSEQ multiplex PCR. The sample carries approximately 15,000 clones, approximately 86% recorded once. This sequence was found in a man in his forties or fifties with urothelial cancer. This sample comprised PBMCs, obtained around atezolizumab (anti-PD-L1) treatment.

In DNA form, the CDR3 reads TGTGCCAGCAGCTTGGACAGGAGGAATGAAAAACTGTTTTTT. Translation: CASSLDRRNEKLFF. The V call is TRBV11-2, the J call TRBJ1-4; the match to TRBD1 covers 7 bases. The germline gives CDR1 SGHAT, CDR2 FQNNGV. The CDR3 covers 14 residues. Losses at the gene ends were 3 bases for V and 5 bases for J; bases not matched to a gene: 3.